This T cell receptor beta chain was sequenced during a study of blood T cell repertoires in COVID-19. The protocol was immunoSEQ multiplex PCR, while the TCRdb copy is restricted to in-frame clones and leaves out a portion. The data show hundreds of thousands of clones, with around 89% seen just once and approximately 4.5% held by the top ten. The V and J ends lost 2 bases and 5 bases respectively, with 14 bases between them. CDR1 and CDR2 from the germline V gene are SGHRS and YFSETQ. The CDR3 is made up of 14 amino acids. This clonotype originated in a woman aged 25 to 39 with acute or convalescent COVID-19. The chain has TRBV5-1 and TRBJ2-7; possibly TRBD1 for D (6 bases). The sequencing sample was made of peripheral blood. The CDR3 region is CASSFTGPRDEQYF. The CDR3 region has the DNA TGCGCCAGCAGCTTTACAGGGCCTAGGGACGAGCAGTACTTC.